This TCR beta chain appears in the sequencing data of a study of blood T cell repertoires in COVID-19. The assay was immunoSEQ multiplex PCR, and TCRdb's table has in-frame clones only and misses some. The sample carries about 43,000 clones, approximately 86% recorded once. CDR1 and CDR2 (germline): LGHDT, YNNKEL (reference sequence). This CDR3 has 13 amino acids. V lost 4 bases to trimming and J lost 6 bases; unmatched junction nucleotides: 3. The chain employs TRBV3-1 (or the pseudogene TRBV3-2) and TRBJ1-1, with 9 nucleotides matching TRBD1. The sequence was collected from a woman older than 75 with active COVID-19. The source material was peripheral blood. The DNA of the CDR3 is TGTGCCAGCAGCCCCCGACAGGGGGCTGAAGCTTTCTTT. This codes for CASSPRQGAEAFF.